Following are 24 T cell receptor beta chains from one sample sequenced in a study of vaccination effects on CD4 cells after COVID-19. Their antigens are not known. ViraFEST used viral peptide pools to expand antigen-specific CD4+ T cells before sequencing. Cells that had been cultured for ten to eleven days were the source of isolated CD4+ T cells. Of the BNT162b2 and mRNA-1273 vaccines, participants received two doses of one or the other. Sequencing was performed with immunoSEQ multiplex PCR; in TCRdb, only in-frame clones are kept and a portion is missing. The sample has roughly 56,000 clones, around 73% seen once. Sequences were derived from CD4+ T cells from PBMCs cultured with HCoV-229E spike peptides, sampled after COVID-19 vaccination. Source of these receptors: a human donor who received a COVID-19 vaccine.

The chain carries TRBV20-1 and TRBJ1-1; D is uncertain. Germline CDR1 is DFQATT and CDR2 is SNEGSKA (reference sequence). Trimming took 3 bases from V and 3 from J, leaving 14 bases between them. This CDR3 has 14 amino acids. CDR3 in DNA: TGCAGTGCTAGTTTCCCAAGACAACACACTGAAGCTTTCTTT. It is translated as CSASFPRQHTEAFF.

The V gene is TRBV4-3, the J gene TRBJ1-1; TRBD1 matches 9 bases. V was pared by 4 bases and J by 1 base, with 7 bases of the junction left unmatched. The CDR3 has 16 residues. Germline values: CDR1 LGHNA, CDR2 YSLEER. The CDR3 DNA sequence: TGCGCCAGCAGCCCGGGGACAGGGACAAAGAACACTGAAGCTTTCTTT. Encoded protein: CASSPGTGTKNTEAFF.

This chain joins TRBV12-5 and TRBJ1-2; D gene unclear. V was trimmed by 2 bases and J by 8 bases, leaving 12 bases between them. CDR1 and CDR2 from the germline V gene are LGHNT and FRNRAP. The CDR3 extends over 13 amino acids. CDR3 bases: TGTGCTAGTGGTTTGACGCCCGGGTCAGGCTACACCTTC. As protein: CASGLTPGSGYTF.

The V call is TRBV6-5, the J call TRBJ2-2, with D hard to call. V lost 6 bases to trimming and J lost 4 bases, with 9 bases between them. Germline V gene data show CDR1 as MNHEY and CDR2 as SVGAGI. The CDR3 spans 13 residues. The chain's CDR3 is CASSSSSTGELFF. The CDR3 coding sequence is TGTGCCAGCAGCTCTTCTTCCACCGGGGAGCTGTTTTTT.

The chain recombines TRBV12-5 with TRBJ1-2; weak D call: TRBD1 (5 bases). This CDR3 region has 16 residues. CDR1 and CDR2 from the germline V gene are LGHNT and FRNRAP. V lost 1 base to trimming and J lost 4 bases, with 16 bases between them. The CDR3 spells CASGLAPTAGSYGYTF. In DNA, the CDR3 is TGTGCTAGTGGTTTGGCCCCGACAGCGGGGAGCTATGGCTACACCTTC.

The CDR3 sequence is CASGLGGAVSLDTQYF. For the CDR3, the DNA is TGTGCTAGTGGTTTGGGGGGGGCAGTCTCCCTGGATACGCAGTATTTT. The chain employs TRBV12-5 and TRBJ2-3; D tentatively fits TRBD1 or TRBD2 (6 bases each). Trimming stripped 1 base from V and 6 bases from J, with 17 bases between. In germline, CDR1 is LGHNT, CDR2 FRNRAP. The CDR3 covers 16 residues. Drawing the rest from reference TRBV12-5 and TRBJ2-3, the complete variable domain is DARVTQTPRHKVTEMGQEVTMRCQPILGHNTVFWYRQTMMQGLELLAYFRNRAPLDDSGMPKDRFSAEMPDATLATLKIQPSEPRDSAVYFCASGLGGAVSLDTQYFGPGTRLTVL.

The rearrangement uses TRBV5-1 and TRBJ2-2; D remains unclear. This CDR3 spans 15 amino acids. Germline values: CDR1 SGHRS, CDR2 YFSETQ. V gave up 0 bases and J gave up 0 bases, with 6 bases separating them. CDR3 nucleotide sequence: TGCGCCAGCAGCTTGGACATGGCGAACACCGGGGAGCTGTTTTTT. Amino acid sequence: CASSLDMANTGELFF.

DNA for the CDR3: TGCGCCAGCAGCTCTACCGGGACAGGGGTTTTTAGGAACACCATATATTTT. Translated, it gives CASSSTGTGVFRNTIYF. This rearrangement joins TRBV5-1 to TRBJ1-3, with TRBD1 identical over 10 bases. Unmatched junction bases numbered 13, after V lost 3 bases and J lost 7 bases. Germline V gives CDR1 SGHRS, CDR2 YFSETQ. The length of the CDR3 is 17 residues.

The CDR3 loop reads CASSLGQGATPLHF. The CDR3 region has the DNA TGTGCCAGCAGCCTCGGACAGGGAGCGACACCCCTCCACTTT. The chain couples TRBV11-1 to TRBJ1-6; TRBD1 aligns across 8 bases. The CDR3 sequence is 14 residues long. Unmatched junction bases numbered 8, after V lost 5 bases and J lost 11 bases. Per the germline V gene, CDR1 is SGHAT and CDR2 is FQDESV (reference sequence).

The CDR3 DNA sequence: TGTGCCAGTAGTTTTACTCTTACAGGGGGCACTGAAGCTTTCTTT. This sequence encodes CASSFTLTGGTEAFF. This chain uses TRBV19 with TRBJ1-1, with 8 bases aligning to TRBD1. The V gene's germline CDR1 is LNHDA and CDR2 SQIVND (reference sequence). CDR3 length equals 15 residues. The V segment lost 5 bases and the J segment 4 bases; nucleotides outside the gene matches: 9.

J is TRBJ2-2 and V is TRBV5-1; D is unclear. The length of the CDR3 is 17 residues. V lost 4 bases to trimming and J lost 1 base, with 17 bases between them. Germline CDR1 and CDR2: SGHRS and YFSETQ. The CDR3 protein is CASSAITGPRNTGELFF. The CDR3, as DNA: TGCGCCAGCAGCGCGATCACCGGGCCCAGGAACACCGGGGAGCTGTTTTTT.

The rearrangement uses TRBV2 and TRBJ2-7, with D possibly matching TRBD2 (5 bases). This CDR3 spans 12 amino acids. V was clipped by 6 bases and J by 0 bases, with 6 bases between them. The V gene's germline CDR1 is SNHLY and CDR2 FYNNEI. CDR3 region: CASREVSYEQYV. The CDR3 DNA sequence: TGTGCCAGCAGGGAGGTCTCCTACGAGCAGTACGTC.

This clone appeared many times. The genes are TRBV7-2 and TRBJ1-1, with 7 nucleotides matching TRBD1. CDR3 length: 15 amino acids. The germline CDR1 and CDR2 sequences are SGHTA and FQGNSA. The trim removed 4 bases at V and 5 bases at J, leaving 10 bases unmatched. The CDR3 bases are TGTGCCAGCAGCTCATATCAGGGGGGTGGGACTGAAGCTTTCTTT. It translates to CASSSYQGGGTEAFF.

In this sample, this clone turned up a few times. V and J are TRBV5-1 and TRBJ2-2; D gene uncertain. Germline loops: CDR1 SGHRS, CDR2 YFSETQ. V was trimmed by 0 bases and J by 5 bases, leaving 14 bases between them. This CDR3 is built from 16 residues. CDR3 sequence: CASSLVALIGTGELFF. The CDR3 DNA reads as TGCGCCAGCAGCTTGGTAGCCCTAATCGGGACCGGGGAGCTGTTTTTT.

The chain has TRBV18 and TRBJ2-2; no firm D call. The V end was cut by 0 bases, the J end by 3 bases, with 2 bases between. The CDR3 has 13 residues. Looked up from germline, CDR1 is KGHSH and CDR2 is LQKENI. The CDR3 DNA follows: TGTGCCAGCTCACCACCTGACACCGGGGAGCTGTTTTTT. This codes for CASSPPDTGELFF.

This clone has a single count. This chain links TRBV2 with TRBJ2-5, with D possibly being TRBD1 or TRBD2 (5 bases each). Germline V gives CDR1 SNHLY, CDR2 FYNNEI. The CDR3 runs 14 residues. V lost 4 bases, J lost 1 base, and 10 bases lay in between. CDR3 sequence (DNA): TGTGCCAGCAGTGCGGGACGGCCCCAAGAGACCCAGTACTTC. This sequence encodes CASSAGRPQETQYF.

This clone occurred once. This sequence joins TRBV19 and TRBJ2-1; D assignment may be TRBD1 or TRBD2 (5 bases each). The CDR3 totals 13 residues. Germline V lookup: CDR1 LNHDA, CDR2 SQIVND (reference sequence). The V gene lost 4 bases and the J gene lost 5 bases, with 9 bases spanning the gap. The CDR3 DNA reads TGTGCCAGTAGTAGTGGGACGCACAATGAGCAGTTCTTC. The encoded protein is CASSSGTHNEQFF.

J is TRBJ1-5 and V is TRBV24-1, with a possible D match to TRBD1 (5 bases). The CDR3 has 15 amino acids. CDR1 is KGHDR, CDR2 SFDVKD, per germline. Between the trimmed V and J ends, which lost 4 bases and 2 bases, there was a span of 11 bases. For the CDR3, the DNA is TGTGCCACCAGTGACAGGGTAGGGGGCAATCAGCCCCAGCATTTT. Its translation: CATSDRVGGNQPQHF.

The chain carries TRBV5-6 and TRBJ1-3, with D unresolved. The CDR3 is made up of 17 amino acids. Germline V gene lookup returns CDR1 SGHDT and CDR2 YYEEEE. The V end was cut by 0 bases, the J end by 0 bases, with 13 bases between. CDR3 loop: CASSLAGRLTSGNTIYF. CDR3 nucleotides: TGTGCCAGCAGCTTGGCCGGACGGCTGACCTCTGGAAACACCATATATTTT.

V is TRBV18 and J is TRBJ2-1; TRBD2 matches 9 bases. Per germline, CDR1 KGHSH and CDR2 LQKENI. CDR3 length equals 15 residues. The J segment lost 13 bases and the V segment lost 2 bases, leaving 12 bases of the junction unmatched. CDR3 sequence (DNA): TGTGCCAGCTCACCATCTTCTGGGACTAGCATCATCCAGTTCTTC. Translation: CASSPSSGTSIIQFF.

In this sample, this clone turned up once. The chain uses TRBV30 and TRBJ2-3; D is perhaps TRBD2 (7 bases). Germline CDR1 reads GTSNPN; CDR2 reads SVGIG (reference sequence). The V end lost 2 bases, the J end lost 5 bases, and 14 bases lay between the germline ends. CDR3 length: 14 residues. The CDR3, as DNA: TGTGCCTGGAGTCAAAGGGGGGGCGGAGATACGCAGTATTTT. As protein: CAWSQRGGGDTQYF.

The chain recombines TRBV9 with TRBJ1-2, with D perhaps TRBD1 (5 bases). V was clipped by 3 bases and J by 8 bases, with 14 bases between them. Per germline, CDR1 SGDLS and CDR2 YYNGEE. CDR3 size: 13 residues. The CDR3 region is CASSAGERGGYTF. The CDR3 nucleotides read TGTGCCAGCAGCGCGGGGGAGAGGGGAGGCTACACCTTC.

The rearrangement links TRBV7-9 to TRBJ1-3; 10 bases match TRBD1. This CDR3 has 15 residues. The ends lost 5 bases at V and 7 bases at J; junction bases unmatched: 8. Germline CDR1 and CDR2: SEHNR and FQNEAQ (reference sequence). The CDR3 bases are TGTGCCAGCAGCCAAGGGACAGGGGATCGGAACACCATATATTTT. Translation gives CASSQGTGDRNTIYF.

The chain carries TRBV18 and TRBJ2-3; D is unresolved. The V end was cut by 3 bases, the J end by 0 bases, with 16 bases between. The germline V gene encodes CDR1 KGHSH and CDR2 LQKENI. This CDR3 spans 17 amino acids. The CDR3 bases are TGTGCCAGCTCACCCAATTCGGCGCTCGCTAGCACAGATACGCAGTATTTT. This gives the protein CASSPNSALASTDTQYF.